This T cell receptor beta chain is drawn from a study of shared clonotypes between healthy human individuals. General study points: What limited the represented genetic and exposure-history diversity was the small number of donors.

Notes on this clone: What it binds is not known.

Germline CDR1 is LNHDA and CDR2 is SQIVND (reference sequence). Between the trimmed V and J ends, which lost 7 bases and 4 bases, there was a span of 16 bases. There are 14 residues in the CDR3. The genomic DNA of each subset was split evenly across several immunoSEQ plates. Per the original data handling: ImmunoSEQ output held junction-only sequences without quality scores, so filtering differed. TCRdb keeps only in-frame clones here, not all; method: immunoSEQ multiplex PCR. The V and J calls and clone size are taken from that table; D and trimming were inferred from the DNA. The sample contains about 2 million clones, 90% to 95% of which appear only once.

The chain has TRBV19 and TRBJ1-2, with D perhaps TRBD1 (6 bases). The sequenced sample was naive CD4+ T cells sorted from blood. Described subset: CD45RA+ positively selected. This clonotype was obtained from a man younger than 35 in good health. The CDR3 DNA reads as TGTGCCAGTATTCGGACAGCGGCAGGCTATGGCTACACCTTC. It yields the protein CASIRTAAGYGYTF.